The 6 T cell receptor beta chains below were found in one sample sequenced in a study of identical twins. In TCRdb, the 5' RACE reads were re-called with MiXCR into one record per CDR3 protein. The profile shows 1.5 million to 2 million distinct CDR3 sequences, around a third of them singletons. The sequencing input was cord blood. The receptors here all came from a newborn girl in good health.

This clonotype turned up a few times. The chain links TRBV5-1 to TRBJ2-7; 9 bases agree with TRBD2. The CDR3 is made up of 15 amino acids. CDR1 and CDR2 (germline): SGHRS, YFSETQ. V gave up 6 bases and J gave up 7 bases; unmatched junction bases: 14. The CDR3 nucleotides read TGCGCCAGCAACCCAGCGGGAGGCGCCTACAATGAGCAGTACTTC. Its translation is CASNPAGGAYNEQYF.

This clonotype was recorded a few times. The chain couples TRBV3-1 to TRBJ1-4; D unresolved. V lost 1 base to trimming and J lost 15 bases, with 12 bases between them. The CDR3 contains 12 residues. Germline CDR1 is LGHDT and CDR2 is YNNKEL (reference sequence). DNA for the CDR3: TGTGCCAGCAGCCAAGGCCAACGGACGGTGTTTTTT. As protein: CASSQGQRTVFF.

This clonotype was counted only a few times. The rearrangement uses TRBV7-2 and TRBJ2-1; D unclear. Germline V CDR1 and CDR2: SGHTA, FQGNSA. This CDR3 has 15 amino acids. The ends were cut back, 0 bases at V and 6 bases at J, with 12 bases in the middle. CDR3 sequence reads: CASSLARTRSNEQFF. DNA for the CDR3: TGTGCCAGCAGCTTAGCCAGGACCAGGTCCAATGAGCAGTTCTTC.

V usage is TRBV5-1 and J usage is TRBJ2-5; D is uncertain. CDR1 is SGHRS, CDR2 YFSETQ, per germline. The V and J ends lost 2 bases and 2 bases respectively, with 10 bases between them. This CDR3 is built from 14 residues. CDR3 bases: TGCGCCAGCAGCTTCAAATGGGTACAAGAGACCCAGTACTTC. It codes for CASSFKWVQETQYF.

The gene calls are TRBV6-6 and TRBJ1-2, with D possibly matching TRBD1 (5 bases). The V end lost 2 bases, the J end lost 0 bases, and 10 bases lay between the germline ends. Germline V CDR1 and CDR2: MNHNY, SVGAGI (reference sequence). The CDR3 is 15 residues long. The CDR3 sequence: CASSYGQGTNYGYTF. CDR3 coding DNA: TGTGCCAGCAGTTACGGGCAGGGAACTAACTATGGCTACACCTTC.

This chain connects TRBV18 to TRBJ1-6; TRBD1 might be the D (5 bases). The CDR3 consists of 16 residues. The germline V and J ends were trimmed by 5 bases and 7 bases, with 18 bases remaining between them. Germline V gene sequence: CDR1 KGHSH, CDR2 LQKENI. The CDR3 nucleotides are TGTGCCAGCTCATCCATACCTGACAGCAGGAATTCACCCCTCCACTTT. Encoded protein: CASSSIPDSRNSPLHF.